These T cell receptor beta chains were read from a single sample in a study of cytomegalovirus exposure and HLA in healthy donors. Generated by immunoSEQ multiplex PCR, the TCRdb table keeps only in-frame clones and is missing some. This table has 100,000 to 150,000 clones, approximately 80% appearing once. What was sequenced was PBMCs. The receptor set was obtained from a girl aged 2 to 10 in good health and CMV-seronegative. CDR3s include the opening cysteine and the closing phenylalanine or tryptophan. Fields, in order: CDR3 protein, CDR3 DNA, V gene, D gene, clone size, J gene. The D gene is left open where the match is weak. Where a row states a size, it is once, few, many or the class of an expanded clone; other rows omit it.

CDR3 protein: CASSPRPGQGRFNEQFF
CDR3 DNA: TGTGCCAGCAGCCCACGGCCGGGACAGGGAAGATTTAATGAGCAGTTCTTC
V gene: TRBV14
D gene: TRBD1
clone size: -
J gene: TRBJ2-1

CDR3 protein: CASSLGQGRSPQHF
CDR3 DNA: TGTGCCAGCAGCTTAGGACAGGGGCGGTCGCCCCAGCATTTT
V gene: TRBV7-2
D gene: TRBD1
clone size: -
J gene: TRBJ1-5

CDR3 protein: CASSFWRGGPGETQYF
CDR3 DNA: TGTGCCAGCAGCTTCTGGCGGGGGGGCCCTGGGGAGACCCAGTACTTC
V gene: TRBV7-9
D gene: TRBD2
clone size: -
J gene: TRBJ2-5

CDR3 protein: CAWNEGDYGYTF
CDR3 DNA: TGTGCCTGGAACGAGGGGGACTATGGCTACACCTTC
V gene: TRBV30
D gene: -
clone size: -
J gene: TRBJ1-2

CDR3 protein: CASTSNTGELFF
CDR3 DNA: TGTGCCAGCACCTCGAACACCGGGGAGCTGTTTTTT
V gene: TRBV27
D gene: -
clone size: few
J gene: TRBJ2-2

CDR3 protein: CASSAGTGFSYEQYF
CDR3 DNA: TGTGCCAGCAGCGCCGGAACAGGTTTCTCCTACGAGCAGTACTTC
V gene: TRBV6-5
D gene: -
clone size: -
J gene: TRBJ2-7

CDR3 protein: CASSPPGQGVNYGYTF
CDR3 DNA: TGTGCCAGCAGTCCCCCCGGACAGGGGGTGAACTATGGCTACACCTTC
V gene: TRBV28
D gene: TRBD1
clone size: -
J gene: TRBJ1-2

CDR3 protein: CASSNYETGVSDTQYF
CDR3 DNA: TGTGCCAGTAGTAACTATGAAACGGGGGTGTCAGATACGCAGTATTTT
V gene: TRBV19
D gene: -
clone size: -
J gene: TRBJ2-3

CDR3 protein: CASSTMAAPYEQYF
CDR3 DNA: TGTGCCAGCAGCACCATGGCGGCCCCCTACGAGCAGTACTTC
V gene: TRBV5-6
D gene: -
clone size: -
J gene: TRBJ2-7

CDR3 protein: CAWSPTRGTSNQPQHF
CDR3 DNA: TGTGCCTGGAGTCCGACCAGGGGGACTAGCAATCAGCCCCAGCATTTT
V gene: TRBV30
D gene: TRBD1
clone size: -
J gene: TRBJ1-5